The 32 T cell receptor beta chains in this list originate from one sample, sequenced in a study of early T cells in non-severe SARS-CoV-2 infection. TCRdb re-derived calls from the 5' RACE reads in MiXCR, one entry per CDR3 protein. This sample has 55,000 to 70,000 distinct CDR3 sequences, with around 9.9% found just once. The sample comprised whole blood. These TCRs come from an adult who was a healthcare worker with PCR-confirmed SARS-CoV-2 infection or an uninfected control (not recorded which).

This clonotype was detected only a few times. The CDR3 loop reads CASTSTFRTSGRNNEQFF. The CDR3 nucleotides are TGTGCCAGCACTTCAACCTTCCGGACTAGCGGGAGAAACAATGAGCAGTTCTTC. The chain employs TRBV11-2 and TRBJ2-1, with 13 bases that match TRBD2. The CDR3 is 18 amino acids. Germline lookup yields CDR1 SGHAT and CDR2 FQNNGV. V shed 7 bases and J 5 bases; nucleotides not matched to a gene: 14. The full variable domain, rest sourced from reference TRBV11-2 and TRBJ2-1, is EAGVAQSPRYKIIEKRQSVAFWCNPISGHATLYWYQQILGQGPKLLIQFQNNGVVDDSQLPKDRFSAERLKGVDSTLKIQPAKLEDSAVYLCASTSTFRTSGRNNEQFFGPGTRLTVL.

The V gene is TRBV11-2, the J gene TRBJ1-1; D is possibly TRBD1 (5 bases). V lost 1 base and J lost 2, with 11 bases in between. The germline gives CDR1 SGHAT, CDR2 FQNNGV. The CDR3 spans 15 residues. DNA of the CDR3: TGTGCCAGCAGCTTAGTCCAGGGAGGTAACACTGAAGCTTTCTTT. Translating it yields CASSLVQGGNTEAFF.

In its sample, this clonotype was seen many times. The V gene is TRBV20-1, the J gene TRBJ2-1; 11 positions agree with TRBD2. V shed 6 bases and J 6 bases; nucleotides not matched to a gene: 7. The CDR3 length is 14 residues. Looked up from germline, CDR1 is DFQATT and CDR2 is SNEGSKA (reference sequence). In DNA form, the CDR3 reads TGCAGTGCCAGTATAGCGGGAGGGCCCAATGAGCAGTTCTTC. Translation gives CSASIAGGPNEQFF.

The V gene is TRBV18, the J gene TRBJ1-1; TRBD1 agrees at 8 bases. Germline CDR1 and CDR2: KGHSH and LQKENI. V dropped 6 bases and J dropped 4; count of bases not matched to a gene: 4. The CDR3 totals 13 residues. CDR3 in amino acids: CASSGTGITEAFF. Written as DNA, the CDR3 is TGTGCCAGCTCCGGGACAGGCATCACTGAAGCTTTCTTT.

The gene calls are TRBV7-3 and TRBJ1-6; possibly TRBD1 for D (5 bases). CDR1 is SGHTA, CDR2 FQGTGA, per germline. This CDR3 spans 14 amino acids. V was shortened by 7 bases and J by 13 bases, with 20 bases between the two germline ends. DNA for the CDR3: TGTGCCAGCACCTTCGGTCCTGGGGCTTGTCCCCTCCACTTT. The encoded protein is CASTFGPGACPLHF.

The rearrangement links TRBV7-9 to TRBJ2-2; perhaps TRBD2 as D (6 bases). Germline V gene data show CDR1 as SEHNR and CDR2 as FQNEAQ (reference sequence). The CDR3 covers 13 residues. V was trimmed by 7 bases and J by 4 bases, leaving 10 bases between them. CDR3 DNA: TGTGCCAGCAACCAAGCGGGCACCGGGGAGCTGTTTTTT. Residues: CASNQAGTGELFF.

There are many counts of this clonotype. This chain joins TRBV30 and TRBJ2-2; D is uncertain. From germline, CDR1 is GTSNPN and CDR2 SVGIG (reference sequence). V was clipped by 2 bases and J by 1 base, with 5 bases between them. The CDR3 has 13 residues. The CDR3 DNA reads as TGTGCCTGGAGTCCCCAGAACACCGGGGAGCTGTTTTTT. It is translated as CAWSPQNTGELFF.

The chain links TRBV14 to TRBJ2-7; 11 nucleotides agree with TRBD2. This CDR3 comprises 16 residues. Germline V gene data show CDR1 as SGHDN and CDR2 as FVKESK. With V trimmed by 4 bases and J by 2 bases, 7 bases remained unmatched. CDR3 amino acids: CASSPATSGGAYEQYF. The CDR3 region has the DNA TGTGCCAGCAGCCCCGCTACTAGCGGGGGTGCCTACGAGCAGTACTTC.

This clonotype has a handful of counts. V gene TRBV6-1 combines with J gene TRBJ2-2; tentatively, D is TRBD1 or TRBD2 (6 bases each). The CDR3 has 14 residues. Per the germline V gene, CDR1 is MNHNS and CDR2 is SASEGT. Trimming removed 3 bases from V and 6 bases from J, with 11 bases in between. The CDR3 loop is CASSDMGGAGELFF. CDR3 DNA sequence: TGTGCCAGCAGTGATATGGGGGGCGCCGGGGAGCTGTTTTTT.

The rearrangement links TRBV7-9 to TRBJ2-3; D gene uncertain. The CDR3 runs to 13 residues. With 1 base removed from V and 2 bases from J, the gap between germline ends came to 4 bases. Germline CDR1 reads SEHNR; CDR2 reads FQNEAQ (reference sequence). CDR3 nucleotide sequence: TGTGCCAGCAGCTTAGGGACCACAGATACGCAGTATTTT. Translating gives CASSLGTTDTQYF.

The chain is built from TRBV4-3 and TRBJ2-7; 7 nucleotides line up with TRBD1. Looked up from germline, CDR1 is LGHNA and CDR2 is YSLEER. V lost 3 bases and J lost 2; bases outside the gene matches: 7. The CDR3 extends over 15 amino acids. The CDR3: CASSQETGRAYEQYF. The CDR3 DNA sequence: TGCGCCAGCAGCCAGGAGACAGGGCGCGCCTACGAGCAGTACTTC.

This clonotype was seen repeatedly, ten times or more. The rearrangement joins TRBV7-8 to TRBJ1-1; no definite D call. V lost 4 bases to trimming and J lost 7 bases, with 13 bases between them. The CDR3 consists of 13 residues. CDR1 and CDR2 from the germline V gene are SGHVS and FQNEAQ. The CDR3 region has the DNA TGTGCCAGCAGCTCAACCACGCGGGGTGAAGCTTTCTTT. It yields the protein CASSSTTRGEAFF.

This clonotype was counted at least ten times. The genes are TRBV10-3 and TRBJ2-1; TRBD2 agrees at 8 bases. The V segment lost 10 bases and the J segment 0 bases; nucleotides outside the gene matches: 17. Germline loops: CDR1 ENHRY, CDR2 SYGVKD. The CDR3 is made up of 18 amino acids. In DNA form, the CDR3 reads TGTGCCACGGCCAGTCTGCGGGAGGAGAGAAGCTCCTACAATGAGCAGTTCTTC. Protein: CATASLREERSSYNEQFF.

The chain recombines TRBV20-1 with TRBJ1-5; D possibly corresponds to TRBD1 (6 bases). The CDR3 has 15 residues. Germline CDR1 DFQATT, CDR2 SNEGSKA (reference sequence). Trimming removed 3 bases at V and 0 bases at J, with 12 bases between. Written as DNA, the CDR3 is TGCAGTGCTAGGGGACACTCTTATAGCAATCAGCCCCAGCATTTT. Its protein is CSARGHSYSNQPQHF.

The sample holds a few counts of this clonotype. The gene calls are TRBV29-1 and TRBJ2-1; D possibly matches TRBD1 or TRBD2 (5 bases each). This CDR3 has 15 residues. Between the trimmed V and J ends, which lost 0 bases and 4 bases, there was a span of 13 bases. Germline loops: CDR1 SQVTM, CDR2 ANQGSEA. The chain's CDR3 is CSVEDRELDYNEQFF. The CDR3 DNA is TGCAGCGTTGAAGACAGGGAGCTCGATTACAATGAGCAGTTCTTC.

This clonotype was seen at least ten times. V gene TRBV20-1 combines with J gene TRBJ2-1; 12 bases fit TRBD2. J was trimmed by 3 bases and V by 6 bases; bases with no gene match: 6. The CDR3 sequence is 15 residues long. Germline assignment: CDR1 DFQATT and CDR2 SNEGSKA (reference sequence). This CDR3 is CSAPRTSGDYNEQFF. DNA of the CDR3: TGCAGTGCCCCCAGGACTAGCGGGGACTACAATGAGCAGTTCTTC.

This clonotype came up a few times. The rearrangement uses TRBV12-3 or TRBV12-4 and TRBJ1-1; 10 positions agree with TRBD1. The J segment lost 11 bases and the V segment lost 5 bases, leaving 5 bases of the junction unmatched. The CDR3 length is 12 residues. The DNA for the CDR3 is TGTGCCAGCAGTCCCGGGACAGGGGTGGCTTTCTTT. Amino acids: CASSPGTGVAFF.

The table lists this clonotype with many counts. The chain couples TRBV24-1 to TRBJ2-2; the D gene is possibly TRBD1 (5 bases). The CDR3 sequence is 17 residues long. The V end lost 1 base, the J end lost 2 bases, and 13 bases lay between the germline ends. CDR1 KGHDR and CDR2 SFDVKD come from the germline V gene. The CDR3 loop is CATSDFTTQGNTGELFF. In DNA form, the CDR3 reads TGTGCCACCAGTGATTTTACAACGCAGGGAAACACCGGGGAGCTGTTTTTT.

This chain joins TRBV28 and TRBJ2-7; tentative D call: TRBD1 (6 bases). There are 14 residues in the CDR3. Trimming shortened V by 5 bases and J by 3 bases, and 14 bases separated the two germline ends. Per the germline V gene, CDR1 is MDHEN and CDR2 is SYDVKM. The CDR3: CASSMNQGHYEQYF. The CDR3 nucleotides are TGTGCCAGCAGTATGAACCAGGGGCACTACGAGCAGTACTTC.

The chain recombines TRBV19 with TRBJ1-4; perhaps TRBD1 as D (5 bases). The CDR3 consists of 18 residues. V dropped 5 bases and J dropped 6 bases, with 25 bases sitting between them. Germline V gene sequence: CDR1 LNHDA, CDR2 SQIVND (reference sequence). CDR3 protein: CASSPLRVRGRGDEKLFF. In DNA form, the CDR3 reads TGTGCCAGTAGTCCCCTCAGGGTTAGGGGTCGAGGAGATGAAAAACTGTTTTTT.

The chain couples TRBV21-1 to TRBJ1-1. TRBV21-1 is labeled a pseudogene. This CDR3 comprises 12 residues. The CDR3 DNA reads TGTGTCAGCCCGACAATTGGGACTGAAGCTTTCTTT. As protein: CVSPTIGTEAFF.

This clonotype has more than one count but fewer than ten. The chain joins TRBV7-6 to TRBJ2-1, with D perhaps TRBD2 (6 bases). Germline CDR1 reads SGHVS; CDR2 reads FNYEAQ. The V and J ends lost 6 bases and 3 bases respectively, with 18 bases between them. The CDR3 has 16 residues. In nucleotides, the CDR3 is TGTGCCAGCAGGGGTTTTAGCGGATTAAACTACAATGAGCAGTTCTTC. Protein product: CASRGFSGLNYNEQFF.

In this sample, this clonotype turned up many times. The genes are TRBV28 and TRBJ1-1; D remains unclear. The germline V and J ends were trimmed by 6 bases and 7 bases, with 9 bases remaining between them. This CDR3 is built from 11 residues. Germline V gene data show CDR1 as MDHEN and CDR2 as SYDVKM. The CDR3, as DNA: TGTGCCAGCAGGGTCCGCTATGAAGCTTTCTTT. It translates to CASRVRYEAFF.

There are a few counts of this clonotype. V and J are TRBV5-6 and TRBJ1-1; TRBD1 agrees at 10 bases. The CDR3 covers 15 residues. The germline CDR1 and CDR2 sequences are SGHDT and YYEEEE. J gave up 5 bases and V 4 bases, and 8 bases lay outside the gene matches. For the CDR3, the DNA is TGTGCCAGCAGCCCGGGACAGGGGACGGGGACTGAAGCTTTCTTT. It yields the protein CASSPGQGTGTEAFF.

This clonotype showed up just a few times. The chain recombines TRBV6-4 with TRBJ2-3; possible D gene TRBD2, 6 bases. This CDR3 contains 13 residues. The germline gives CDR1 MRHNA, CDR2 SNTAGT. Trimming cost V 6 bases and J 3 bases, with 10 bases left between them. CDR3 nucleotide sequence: TGTGCCAGCAGCGCCAGCGGGACAGATACGCAGTATTTT. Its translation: CASSASGTDTQYF.

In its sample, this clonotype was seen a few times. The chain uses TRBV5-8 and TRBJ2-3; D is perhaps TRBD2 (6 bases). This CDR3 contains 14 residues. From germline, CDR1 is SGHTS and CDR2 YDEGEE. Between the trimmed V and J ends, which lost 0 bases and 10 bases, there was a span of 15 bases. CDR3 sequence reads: CASSLDRFWGAQYF. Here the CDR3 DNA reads TGTGCCAGCAGCTTGGATCGGTTTTGGGGGGCGCAGTATTTT.

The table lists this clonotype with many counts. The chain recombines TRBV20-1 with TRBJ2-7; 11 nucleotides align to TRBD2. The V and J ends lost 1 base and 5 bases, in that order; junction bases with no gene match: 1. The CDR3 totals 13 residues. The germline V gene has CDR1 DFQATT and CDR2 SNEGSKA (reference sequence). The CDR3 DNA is TGCAGTGCTAGAGCTAGCGGGGGGCACGAGCAGTACTTC. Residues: CSARASGGHEQYF.

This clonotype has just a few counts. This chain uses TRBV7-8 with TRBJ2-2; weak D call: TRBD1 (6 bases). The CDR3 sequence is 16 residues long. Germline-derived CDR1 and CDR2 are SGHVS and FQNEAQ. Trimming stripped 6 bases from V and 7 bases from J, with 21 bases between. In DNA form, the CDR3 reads TGTGCCAGCAGGGGGGCAGGGACGGACCGAAGCGGGGAGCTGTTTTTT. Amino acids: CASRGAGTDRSGELFF.

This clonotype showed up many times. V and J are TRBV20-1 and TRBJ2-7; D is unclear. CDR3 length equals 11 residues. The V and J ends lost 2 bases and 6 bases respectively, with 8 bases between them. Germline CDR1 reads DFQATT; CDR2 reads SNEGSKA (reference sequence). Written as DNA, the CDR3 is TGCAGTGCTAGACTAGTTTCCGAGCAGTACTTC. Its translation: CSARLVSEQYF.

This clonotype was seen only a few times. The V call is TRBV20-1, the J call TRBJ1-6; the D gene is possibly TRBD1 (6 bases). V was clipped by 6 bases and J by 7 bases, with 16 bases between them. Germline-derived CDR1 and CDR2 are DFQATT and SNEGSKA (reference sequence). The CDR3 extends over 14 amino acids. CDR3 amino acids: CSAILGTLNSPLHF. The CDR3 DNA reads TGCAGTGCCATCTTGGGGACACTCAATTCACCCCTCCACTTT.

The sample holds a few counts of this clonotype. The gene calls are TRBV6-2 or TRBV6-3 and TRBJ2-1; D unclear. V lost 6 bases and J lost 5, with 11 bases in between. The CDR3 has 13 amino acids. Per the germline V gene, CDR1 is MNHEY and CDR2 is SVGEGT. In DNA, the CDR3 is TGTGCCAGCAGGGCCCAGGCACACAATGAGCAGTTCTTC. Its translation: CASRAQAHNEQFF.

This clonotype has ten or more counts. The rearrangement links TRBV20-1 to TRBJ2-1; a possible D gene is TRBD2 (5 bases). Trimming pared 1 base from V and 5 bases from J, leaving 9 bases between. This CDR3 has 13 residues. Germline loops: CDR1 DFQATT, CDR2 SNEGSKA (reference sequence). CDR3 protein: CSARGGPHNEQFF. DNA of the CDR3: TGCAGTGCTAGAGGAGGGCCCCACAATGAGCAGTTCTTC.